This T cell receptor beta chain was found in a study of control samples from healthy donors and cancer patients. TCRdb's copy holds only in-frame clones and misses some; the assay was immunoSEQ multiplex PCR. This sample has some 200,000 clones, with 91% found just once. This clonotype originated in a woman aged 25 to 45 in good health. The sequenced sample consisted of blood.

DNA for the CDR3: TGTGCCAGCAGTTACCTGGGACAGACTGGGGCCAACGTCCTGACTTTC. Encoded protein: CASSYLGQTGANVLTF. The rearrangement uses TRBV28 and TRBJ2-6; the match to TRBD1 covers 7 bases. This CDR3 has 16 amino acids. The ends lost 4 bases at V and 2 bases at J; junction bases unmatched: 5. Germline-derived CDR1 and CDR2 are MDHEN and SYDVKM.